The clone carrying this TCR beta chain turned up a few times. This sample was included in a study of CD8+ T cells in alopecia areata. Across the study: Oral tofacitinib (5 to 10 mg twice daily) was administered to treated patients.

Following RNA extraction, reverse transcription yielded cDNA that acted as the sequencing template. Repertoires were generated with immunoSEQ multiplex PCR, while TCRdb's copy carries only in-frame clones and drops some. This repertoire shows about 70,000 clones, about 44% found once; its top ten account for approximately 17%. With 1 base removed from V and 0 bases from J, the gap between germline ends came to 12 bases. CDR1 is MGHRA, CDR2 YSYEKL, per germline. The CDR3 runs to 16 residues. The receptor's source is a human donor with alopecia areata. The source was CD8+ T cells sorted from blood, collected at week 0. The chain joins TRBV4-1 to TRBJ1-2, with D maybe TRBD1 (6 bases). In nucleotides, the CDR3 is TGCGCCAGCAGCCAAGGCGCCAGGGGAGCTAACTATGGCTACACCTTC. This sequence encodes CASSQGARGANYGYTF.